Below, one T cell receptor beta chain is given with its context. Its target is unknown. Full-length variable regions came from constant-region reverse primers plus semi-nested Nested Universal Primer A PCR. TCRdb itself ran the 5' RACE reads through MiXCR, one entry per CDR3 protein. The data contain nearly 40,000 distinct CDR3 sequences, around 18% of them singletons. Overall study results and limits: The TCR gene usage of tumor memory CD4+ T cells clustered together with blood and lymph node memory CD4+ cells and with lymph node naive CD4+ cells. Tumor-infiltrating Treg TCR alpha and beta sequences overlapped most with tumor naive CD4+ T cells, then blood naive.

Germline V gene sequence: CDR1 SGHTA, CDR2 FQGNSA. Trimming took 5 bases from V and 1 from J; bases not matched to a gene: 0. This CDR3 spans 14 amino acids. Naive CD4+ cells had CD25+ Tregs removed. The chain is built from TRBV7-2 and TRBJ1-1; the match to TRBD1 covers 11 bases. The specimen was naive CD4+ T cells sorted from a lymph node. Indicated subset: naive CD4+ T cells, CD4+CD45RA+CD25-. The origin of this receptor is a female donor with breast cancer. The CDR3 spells CASSGTGGNTEAFF. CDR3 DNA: TGTGCCAGCAGCGGGACAGGGGGGAACACTGAAGCTTTCTTT.